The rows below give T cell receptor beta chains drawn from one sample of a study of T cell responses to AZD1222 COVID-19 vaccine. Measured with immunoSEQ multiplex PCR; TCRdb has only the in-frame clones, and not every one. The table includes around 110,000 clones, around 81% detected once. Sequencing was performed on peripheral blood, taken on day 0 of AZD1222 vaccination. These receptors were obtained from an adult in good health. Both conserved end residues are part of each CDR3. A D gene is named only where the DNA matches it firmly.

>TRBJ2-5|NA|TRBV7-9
CASSTTGGQETQYF
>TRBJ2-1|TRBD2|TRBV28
CASSLGLAGGEQFF
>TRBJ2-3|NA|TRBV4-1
CASSQGGIATDTQYF
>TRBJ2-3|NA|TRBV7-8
CASSRSGADTQYF
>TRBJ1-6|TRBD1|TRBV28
CASRTNLRGIYNSPLHF
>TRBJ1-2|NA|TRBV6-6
CASSYTDRSYGYTF
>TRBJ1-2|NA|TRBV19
CASHGYGYTF
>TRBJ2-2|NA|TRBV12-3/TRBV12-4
CASSLSFGELFF
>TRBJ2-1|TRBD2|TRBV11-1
CASSVVSGGASEQFF
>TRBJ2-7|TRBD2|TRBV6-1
CASSDPGLAIYEQYF
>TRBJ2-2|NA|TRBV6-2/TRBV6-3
CASSHILPVTRNTGELFF
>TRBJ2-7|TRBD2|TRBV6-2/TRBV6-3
CASSDWTSGNYEQYF
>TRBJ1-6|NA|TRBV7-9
CASSSTNSGNSPLHF
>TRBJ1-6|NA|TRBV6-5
CASRTNQGNSPLHF
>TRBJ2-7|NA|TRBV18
CASSPGGSYEQYF
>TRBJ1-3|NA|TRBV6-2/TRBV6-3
CASSSQGGVRSGNTIYF
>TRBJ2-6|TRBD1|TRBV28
CASSPLGQSQPGANVLTF
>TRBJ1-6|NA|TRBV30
CASGGNYNSPLHF
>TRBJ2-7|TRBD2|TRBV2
CANPKTSGRGEQYF
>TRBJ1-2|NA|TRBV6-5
CASSYSTAGTYGYTF
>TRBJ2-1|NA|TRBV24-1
CATSDPQRAGSYNEQFF
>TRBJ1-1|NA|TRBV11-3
CASSPMGGGPTEAFF
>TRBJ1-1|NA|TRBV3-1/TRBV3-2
CASISQSMNTEAFF
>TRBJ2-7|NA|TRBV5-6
CASSLGIGVSYF
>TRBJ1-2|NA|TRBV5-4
CASSLGEDGYTF
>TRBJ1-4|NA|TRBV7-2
CASSSLAATNEKLFF
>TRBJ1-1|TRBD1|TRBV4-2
CASSHHAVDRGWGEAFF
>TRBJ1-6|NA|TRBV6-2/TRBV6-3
CASSHPYPLTAANNSPLHF
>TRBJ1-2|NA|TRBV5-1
CASSLAVPGARAYGYTF
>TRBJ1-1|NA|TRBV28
CASSLGKPNTEAFF
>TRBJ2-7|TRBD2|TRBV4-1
CASSQDIAGTPYEQYF
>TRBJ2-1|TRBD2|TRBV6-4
CASSESSGNNEQFF
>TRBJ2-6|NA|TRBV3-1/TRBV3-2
CASSRTAGANVLTF
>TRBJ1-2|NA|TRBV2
CASSERPRRGNYGYTF
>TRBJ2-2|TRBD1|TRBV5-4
CASSLEGQGASGELFF
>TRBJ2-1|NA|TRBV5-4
CASSLGQLQNNEQFF
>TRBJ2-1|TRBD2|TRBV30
CAWSVGRGGAIWRNEQFF
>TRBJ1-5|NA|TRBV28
CASSLPLNQPQHF
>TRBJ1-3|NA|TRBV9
CASSAAGVGNTIYF
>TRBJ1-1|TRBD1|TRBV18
CASSPTPGQGGMGTEAFF
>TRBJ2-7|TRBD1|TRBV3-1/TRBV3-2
CASSNTGDEQYF
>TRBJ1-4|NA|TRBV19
CASTPPGGGDEKLFF
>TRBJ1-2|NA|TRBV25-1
CASSEYRYGYTF
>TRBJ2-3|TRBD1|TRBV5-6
CASSLGRQGLNTQYF
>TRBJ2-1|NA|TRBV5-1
CASSGSLNEQFF
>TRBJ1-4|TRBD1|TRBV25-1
CASRSGTGSEKLFF
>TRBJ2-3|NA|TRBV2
CANTKADTQYF
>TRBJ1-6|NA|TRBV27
CASSLGLWYPLHF
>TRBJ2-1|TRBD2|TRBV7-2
CASSLTSGTEFTEQFF
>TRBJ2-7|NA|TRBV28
CASSLFDHEQYF
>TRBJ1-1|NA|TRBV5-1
CASSLGQQNTEAFF
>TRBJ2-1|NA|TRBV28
CASSFTRGLHEQFF
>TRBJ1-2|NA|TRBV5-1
CASSIVSTNYGYTF
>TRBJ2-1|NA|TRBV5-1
CASSSQGLTIRDEQFF
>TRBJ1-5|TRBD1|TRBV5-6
CASSFRDSGQPQHF